The entry below gives a single T cell receptor (beta chain) sequence along with its context. These data come from a study of blood T cell repertoires in COVID-19. Study-wide context: Donors in the United States, Italy and Spain gave samples during acute or convalescent COVID-19.

The protocol was immunoSEQ multiplex PCR, while the TCRdb copy is restricted to in-frame clones and leaves out a portion. Of 100,000 to 120,000 clones listed, 84% are singletons. With 2 bases removed from V and 8 bases from J, the gap between germline ends came to 18 bases. The CDR3 length is 15 residues. Germline V gives CDR1 MNHNS, CDR2 SASEGT. Sequenced sample: peripheral blood. This TCR came from a woman aged 35 to 49 with acute or convalescent COVID-19. This chain links TRBV6-1 with TRBJ1-2; the D is unclear. The DNA of the CDR3 is TGTGCCAGCAGTGAATGGGCCAAAACGGATGGAGGCTACACCTTC. The encoded protein is CASSEWAKTDGGYTF.